This TCR beta chain originates from a study of blood T cell repertoires in COVID-19. This clone appeared a few times. Here immunoSEQ multiplex PCR was the method, and the copy in TCRdb shows in-frame clones only, minus some. Of hundreds of thousands of clones listed, over 80% were seen once; the top ten hold 2% to 3%. CDR3 size: 14 residues. Trimming pared 5 bases from V and 4 bases from J, leaving 12 bases between. The V gene's germline CDR1 is SGHTA and CDR2 FQGNSA. This TCR derives from a woman between 25 and 40 years old with acute COVID-19. The V gene is TRBV7-2, the J gene TRBJ1-3; no definite D call. The sequencing sample was made of PBMCs or T cells enriched from blood (not recorded which). CDR3 coding DNA: TGTGCCAGCAGCCTCAACTACGGGGGAAACACCATATATTTT. Protein: CASSLNYGGNTIYF.